The rows below give T cell receptor beta chains drawn from one sample of a study of siplizumab effects on memory and regulatory T cells. No antigens are known for them. Profiling relied on immunoSEQ multiplex PCR, and the TCRdb table lists in-frame clones only, not all of them. Here the sample spans some 9,900 clones, about 43% being singletons. Sequencing was done on a sample of CFSE-low (dividing) CD4+ T cells sorted from an allogeneic mixed lymphocyte reaction. The receptors here all came from a human donor in good health; the cells came from an allogeneic mixed lymphocyte reaction. Each CDR3 is given without its conserved first and last residue.

J | V | CDR3
TRBJ2-2 | TRBV11-2 | ASSLGLGSTGELF
TRBJ2-2 | TRBV6-5 | ASSYGAGRTGELF
TRBJ2-7 | TRBV29-1 | SVSRGSRANSYEQY
TRBJ1-2 | TRBV28 | ASSLASGLQKGGYT
TRBJ2-2 | TRBV2 | ASSVAGGNTGELF
TRBJ1-2 | TRBV18 | ASSPGRDYGYT
TRBJ2-2 | TRBV5-1 | ASSWRTGANGELF
TRBJ2-5 | TRBV20-1 | SARHQETQY
TRBJ1-4 | TRBV29-1 | SAGTSKLF
TRBJ2-7 | TRBV28 | ASSLMTGSSYEQY
TRBJ2-5 | TRBV5-8 | ASSTGTSGSSLETQY
TRBJ2-7 | TRBV28 | ASNGRDRAVEQY
TRBJ1-1 | TRBV18 | ASSPMKGQGYTEAF
TRBJ1-2 | TRBV18 | ASSPDRDYGYT
TRBJ1-5 | TRBV27 | ASSLSYQAQPQH
TRBJ2-1 | TRBV6-6 | ASTRTSANNEQF
TRBJ1-6 | TRBV7-2 | ASSSDRGTNSPLH
TRBJ1-1 | TRBV6-5 | ASIRDREAF
TRBJ1-2 | TRBV28 | ASGLITNYGYT
TRBJ1-3 | TRBV9 | ASSVQGTSGNTIY
TRBJ1-1 | TRBV14 | ASSFYGYTEAF
TRBJ1-1 | TRBV5-4 | ASSLLSNTEAF
TRBJ2-7 | TRBV2 | ASKHQRTYEQY
TRBJ2-5 | TRBV9 | ASSVVGSGETQY
TRBJ2-2 | TRBV5-1 | ASSFSTRGVGELF
TRBJ1-5 | TRBV28 | ASSLEHGAQH
TRBJ1-1 | TRBV7-9 | ASSLRSVSAGEYTEAF
TRBJ1-5 | TRBV28 | ASRPVGNQPQH
TRBJ1-1 | TRBV6-6 | ASGGAF
TRBJ2-6 | TRBV18 | ASSGRGWTGAGANVLT
TRBJ2-7 | TRBV2 | ASNRASRSYEQY
TRBJ1-2 | TRBV19 | ASSIEAGLHGYT
TRBJ2-1 | TRBV2 | ASRLRDSYNEQF
TRBJ2-1 | TRBV30 | AWKGGRAANEQF
TRBJ2-4 | TRBV2 | ASRHMTGNGKNIQY
TRBJ2-7 | TRBV23-1 | ASGRASLPSYEQY
TRBJ2-2 | TRBV29-1 | SVPRLAGGPGELF
TRBJ2-7 | TRBV18 | ASSRVLSSGADLAAGEQY
TRBJ1-1 | TRBV7-6 | ASSLVFEAEAF
TRBJ2-3 | TRBV15 | ATSSGGHSNTDTQY
TRBJ2-1 | TRBV5-1 | ASSFERGHGNEQF
TRBJ1-2 | TRBV5-1 | ASSPEVVYYGYT
TRBJ2-3 | TRBV7-2 | ASSLGPSPSTDTQY
TRBJ1-5 | TRBV6-6 | ASSDSGHSNQPQH
TRBJ2-7 | TRBV30 | AWTSGHEQY
TRBJ2-7 | TRBV5-1 | ASSLTGGFSYEQY
TRBJ1-2 | TRBV7-3 | ASVREGPLSYGYT